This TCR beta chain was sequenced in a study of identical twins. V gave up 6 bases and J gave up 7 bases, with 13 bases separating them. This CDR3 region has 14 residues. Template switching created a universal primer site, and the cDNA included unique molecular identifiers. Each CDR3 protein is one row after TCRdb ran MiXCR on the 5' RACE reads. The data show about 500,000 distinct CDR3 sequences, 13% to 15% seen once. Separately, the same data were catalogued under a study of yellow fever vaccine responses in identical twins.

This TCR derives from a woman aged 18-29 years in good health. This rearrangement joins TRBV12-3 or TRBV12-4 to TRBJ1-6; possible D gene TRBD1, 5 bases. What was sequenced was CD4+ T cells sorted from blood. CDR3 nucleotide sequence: TGTGCCAGCAGCTCTACGGGGGGGAATTCACCCCTCCACTTT. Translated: CASSSTGGNSPLHF.